This TCR beta chain appears in the sequencing data of a study of response to subunit inactivated influenza vaccine. Study-wide points: Few additional T cells are recruited per seasonal influenza vaccination, authors suggested.

This clonotype showed up just a few times. Its target is unknown. The germline V gene encodes CDR1 LGHNA and CDR2 YSLEER. The length of the CDR3 is 18 residues. With V trimmed by 1 base and J by 5 bases, 17 bases remained unmatched. Via MiXCR, TCRdb re-called the RT-PCR reads, giving one row per CDR3 protein. The table lists about 540,000 distinct CDR3 sequences, less than 25% of them singletons. These data were also filed under a second study, of T cells expressing NK-cell markers. That work adds: With UMIs, 5'RACE template switching was used to make TCR beta cDNA. NKG2C+ dominant clonotype frequencies in a handful of donors were about 1.0-8% of CD8+ T cells.

This receptor was taken from a man aged 45-65 years who received an inactivated influenza vaccine. The source was CD4+ T cells sorted from PBMCs, collected 12 days after vaccination. V usage is TRBV4-3 and J usage is TRBJ2-7, with TRBD2 matching 7 bases. CDR3 in amino acids: CASSQGFRAGRKIHEQYF. In nucleotides, the CDR3 is TGCGCCAGCAGCCAAGGGTTTCGAGCGGGAAGGAAGATCCACGAGCAGTACTTC.